The next 7 T cell receptor beta chains were all read from a single sample in a study of cytomegalovirus exposure and HLA in healthy donors (dated by TCRdb to about 2017). Library preparation used the immunoSEQ multiplex PCR assay. The multiplex PCR relied on a mix of 60 forward primers for TCR Vbeta segments and 13 reverse primers for TCR Jbeta segments. TCRdb carries this immuneACCESS record with in-frame sequences only. Its versions omit some clonotypes, under half of them owing to an unresolved V gene in the studies checked, with the rest unexplained. The sample table shows around 180,000 clones, and 71% are seen once. The ten largest clones take up approximately 1.5% of the sample. The material sequenced was PBMCs. The origin of the receptors is a girl aged 10 to 17 in good health and CMV-seronegative.

Only a few counts were recorded for this clone. The V and J genes are TRBV27 and TRBJ1-2; the D is unclear. The CDR3 consists of 12 residues. Germline CDR1 is MNHEY and CDR2 is SMNVEV (reference sequence). Trimming pared 5 bases from V and 6 bases from J, leaving 10 bases between. CDR3 sequence (DNA): TGTGCCAGCAGTCCAGCGGGTCATGGCTACACCTTC. Its translation: CASSPAGHGYTF.

The V gene is TRBV6-5, the J gene TRBJ1-2, with D unclear. V was cut by 11 bases and J by 2 bases, with 9 bases left in between. Germline loops: CDR1 MNHEY, CDR2 SVGAGI. The CDR3 totals 11 residues. In nucleotides, the CDR3 is TGTGCCGCCCGCAGGAACTATGGCTACACCTTC. It specifies CAARRNYGYTF.

The CDR3 loop is CASSTADGETQYF. The CDR3, as DNA: TGTGCCAGTAGTACGGCCGACGGGGAGACCCAGTACTTC. This chain connects TRBV19 to TRBJ2-5; D is ambiguous. Trimming cost V 4 bases and J 5 bases, with 11 bases left between them. The CDR3 contains 13 residues. CDR1 is LNHDA and CDR2 is SQIVND in the germline V gene (reference sequence).

This sequence joins TRBV5-1 and TRBJ2-3; 7 bases line up with TRBD2. CDR3 length: 16 residues. Germline lookup yields CDR1 SGHRS and CDR2 YFSETQ. V trimming: 0 bases; J trimming: 3 bases; junction bases outside the gene matches: 7. The CDR3 DNA reads TGCGCCAGCAGCTTGGGAGCGGGAAGACGAACAGATACGCAGTATTTT. Translating gives CASSLGAGRRTDTQYF.

This rearrangement joins TRBV19 to TRBJ2-7, with 7 bases identical to TRBD1. Germline V gives CDR1 LNHDA, CDR2 SQIVND (reference sequence). Trimming removed 1 base from V and 4 bases from J; junction bases left unmatched: 4. This CDR3 contains 14 residues. The CDR3 DNA reads as TGTGCCAGTAGTATAGGACAGGGTAGATACGAGCAGTACTTC. Its translation: CASSIGQGRYEQYF.

J is TRBJ2-7 and V is TRBV29-1; TRBD2 is a possible D gene (6 bases). Germline V CDR1 and CDR2: SQVTM, ANQGSEA. The CDR3 has 14 residues. Trimming took 5 bases from V and 3 from J, leaving 17 bases between them. CDR3 nucleotides: TGCAGCGTTCTAGGAGGGGCAGGCGGCTACGAGCAGTACTTC. It codes for CSVLGGAGGYEQYF.

The chain recombines TRBV5-1 with TRBJ1-5, with 7 bases fitting TRBD1. With 7 bases clipped from V and 5 bases from J, the junction kept 15 bases outside the gene matches. The CDR3 loop spans 16 amino acids. Germline V gene data show CDR1 as SGHRS and CDR2 as YFSETQ. CDR3 coding DNA: TGCGCCAGCGAAACTCTAGGGGGCCGGGATTATCAGCCCCAGCATTTT. Translating it yields CASETLGGRDYQPQHF. The whole variable domain, remainder taken from reference TRBV5-1 and TRBJ1-5, is KAGVTQTPRYLIKTRGQQVTLSCSPISGHRSVSWYQQTPGQGLQFLFEYFSETQRNKGNFPGRFSGRQFSNSRSEMNVSTLELGDSALYLCASETLGGRDYQPQHFGDGTRLSIL.